The present TCR beta chain was sequenced within a study of T-cell reconstitution after alpha-beta-depleted transplantation in children. Unique molecular identifiers were incorporated when the TCRbeta library was constructed. TCRdb re-called the PCR reads through MiXCR, storing one row per CDR3 protein. The table records around 340,000 distinct CDR3 sequences, 10% to 15% of them present only once. This clonotype was observed many times. The CDR3 length is 17 residues. V lost 0 bases and J lost 5; bases outside the gene matches: 6. The germline gives CDR1 KGHSH, CDR2 LQKENI. The specimen was PBMCs, collected from the stem cell graft. The genes are TRBV18 and TRBJ2-1; 11 bases are shared with TRBD2. This clonotype was obtained from a human donor who donated a stem cell graft to a child with Fanconi anemia. CDR3: CASSPPSSGGKNNEQFF. As DNA, the CDR3 is TGTGCCAGCTCACCACCGTCTAGCGGGGGGAAAAACAATGAGCAGTTCTTC.